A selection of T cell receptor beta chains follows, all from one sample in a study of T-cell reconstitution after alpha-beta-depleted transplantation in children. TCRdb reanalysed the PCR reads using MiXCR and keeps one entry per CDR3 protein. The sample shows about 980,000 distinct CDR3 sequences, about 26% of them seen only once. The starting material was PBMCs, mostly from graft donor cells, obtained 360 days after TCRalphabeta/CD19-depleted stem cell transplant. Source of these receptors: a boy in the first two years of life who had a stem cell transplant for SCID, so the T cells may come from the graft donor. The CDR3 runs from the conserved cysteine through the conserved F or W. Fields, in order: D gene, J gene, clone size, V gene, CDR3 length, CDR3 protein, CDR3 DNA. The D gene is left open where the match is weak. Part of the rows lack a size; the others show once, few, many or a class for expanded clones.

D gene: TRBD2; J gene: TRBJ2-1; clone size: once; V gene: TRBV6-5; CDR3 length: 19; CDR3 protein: CASSYHTPTLAGGHNEQFF; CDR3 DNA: TGTGCCAGCAGTTACCACACCCCCACCCTAGCGGGGGGGCACAATGAGCAGTTCTTC
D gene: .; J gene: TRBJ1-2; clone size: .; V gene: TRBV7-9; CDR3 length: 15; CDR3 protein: CASSRAGAAGDGYTF; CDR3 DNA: TGTGCCAGCAGCCGGGCGGGCGCTGCAGGGGATGGCTACACCTTC
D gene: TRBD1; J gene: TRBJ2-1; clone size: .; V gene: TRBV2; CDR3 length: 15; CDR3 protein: CASSWARGRYNEQFF; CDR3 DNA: TGTGCCAGCAGTTGGGCCAGGGGGCGGTACAATGAGCAGTTCTTC
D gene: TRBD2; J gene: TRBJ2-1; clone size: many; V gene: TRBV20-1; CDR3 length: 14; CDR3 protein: CSARRRGGGNEQFF; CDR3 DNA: TGCAGTGCTAGAAGGCGGGGGGGAGGAAATGAGCAGTTCTTC
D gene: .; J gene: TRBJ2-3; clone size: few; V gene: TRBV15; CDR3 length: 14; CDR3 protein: CATRRSQNTDTQYF; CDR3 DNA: TGTGCCACCCGGAGAAGCCAGAACACAGATACGCAGTATTTT
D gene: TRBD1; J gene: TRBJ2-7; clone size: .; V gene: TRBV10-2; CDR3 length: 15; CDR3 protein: CASSEPQGASYEQYF; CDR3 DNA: TGCGCCAGCAGTGAACCACAGGGGGCCTCCTACGAGCAGTACTTC
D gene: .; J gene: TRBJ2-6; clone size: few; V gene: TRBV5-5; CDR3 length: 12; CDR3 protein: CASSLDHLVLTF; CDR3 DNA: TGTGCCAGCAGCTTGGATCACTTAGTCCTGACTTTC
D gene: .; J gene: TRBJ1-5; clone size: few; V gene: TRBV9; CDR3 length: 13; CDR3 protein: CASSVAEGQPQHF; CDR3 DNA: TGTGCCAGCAGCGTGGCGGAGGGACAGCCCCAGCATTTT
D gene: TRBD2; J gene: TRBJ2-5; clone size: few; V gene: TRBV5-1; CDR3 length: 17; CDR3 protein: CASSSLAGAFYQETQYF; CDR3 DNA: TGCGCCAGCAGCTCCCTAGCGGGGGCCTTCTACCAAGAGACCCAGTACTTC
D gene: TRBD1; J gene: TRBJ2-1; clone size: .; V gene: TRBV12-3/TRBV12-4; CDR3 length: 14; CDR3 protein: CASSLGDRRNEQFF; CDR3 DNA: TGTGCCAGCAGTTTAGGGGACAGGAGGAATGAGCAGTTCTTC
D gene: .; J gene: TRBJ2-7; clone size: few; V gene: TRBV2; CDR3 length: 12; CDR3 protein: CASSPRQYEQYF; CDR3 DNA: TGTGCCAGCAGTCCTCGACAATACGAGCAGTACTTC
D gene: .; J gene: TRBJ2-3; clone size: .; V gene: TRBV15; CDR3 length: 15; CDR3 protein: CATSPPTSLGDTQYF; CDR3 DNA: TGTGCCACCAGCCCACCGACTTCACTCGGAGATACGCAGTATTTT
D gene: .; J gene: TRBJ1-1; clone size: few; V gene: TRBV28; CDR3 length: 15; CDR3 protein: CASTSPREGNTEAFF; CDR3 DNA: TGTGCCAGCACCTCTCCCCGGGAGGGGAACACTGAAGCTTTCTTT
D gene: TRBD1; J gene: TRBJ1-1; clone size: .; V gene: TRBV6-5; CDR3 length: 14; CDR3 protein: CASSSGTGRTEAFF; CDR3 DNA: TGTGCCAGCAGTTCCGGGACAGGGAGGACTGAAGCTTTCTTT
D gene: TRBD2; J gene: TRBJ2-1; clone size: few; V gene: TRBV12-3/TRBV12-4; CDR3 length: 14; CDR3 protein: CASSQRGDYNEQFF; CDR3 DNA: TGTGCCAGCAGTCAGCGGGGCGACTACAATGAGCAGTTCTTC
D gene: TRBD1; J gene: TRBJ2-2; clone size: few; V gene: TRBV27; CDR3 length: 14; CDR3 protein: CASTGQAYTGELFF; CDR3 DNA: TGTGCCAGCACCGGACAGGCGTACACCGGGGAGCTGTTTTTT
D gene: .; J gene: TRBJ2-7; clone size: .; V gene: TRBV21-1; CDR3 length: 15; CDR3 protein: CASSKERGFPYEQYF; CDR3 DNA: TGTGCCAGCAGCAAAGAGCGGGGGTTCCCCTACGAGCAGTACTTC
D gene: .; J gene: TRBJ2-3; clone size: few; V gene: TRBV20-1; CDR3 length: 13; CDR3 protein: CSAPVRRTDTQYF; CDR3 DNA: TGCAGTGCCCCGGTAAGGCGCACAGATACGCAGTATTTT
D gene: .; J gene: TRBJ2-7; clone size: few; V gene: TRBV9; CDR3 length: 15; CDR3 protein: CASSGGLSNSYEQYF; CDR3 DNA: TGTGCCAGCAGCGGGGGACTCTCAAACTCCTACGAGCAGTACTTC
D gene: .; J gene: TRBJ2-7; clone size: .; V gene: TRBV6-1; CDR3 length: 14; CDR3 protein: CASSADSVSYEQYF; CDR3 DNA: TGTGCCAGCAGTGCGGACAGCGTCTCCTACGAGCAGTACTTC